This T cell receptor beta chain derives from a study of OX40 agonist ivuxolimab in advanced cancers. Across the whole study: The diagnoses of dose-escalation patients were hepatocellular carcinoma, melanoma, renal cell or head and neck cancer. Partial responses were seen in three patients, one with hepatocellular carcinoma and two with cutaneous melanoma.

Per the germline V gene, CDR1 is KGHSH and CDR2 is LQKENI. V lost 0 bases to trimming and J lost 1 base, with 9 bases between them. The CDR3 totals 15 residues. Points from the study as a whole: Averaged across samples, CD8+ T cells carried more expanded clones than CD4+ did. Certain nonresponders likewise exhibited a low normalized T-cell clonal expansion.

With regard to this clone: What it binds is unknown.

The data were produced by immunoSEQ multiplex PCR, yet TCRdb's version contains in-frame clones alone and is incomplete. Of 80,000 to 100,000 clones listed, 86% were seen once; the top ten hold 5.5%. The starting material was CD4+ or CD8+ T cells sorted from blood, obtained in a trial of the OX40 agonist ivuxolimab. The source is an adult with an advanced solid tumor such as melanoma, head and neck, liver or kidney cancer. The chain has TRBV18 and TRBJ2-5, with no clear D. The CDR3 DNA follows: TGTGCCAGCTCACCACCGAGCAGTCCCCAAGAGACCCAGTACTTC. Translation gives CASSPPSSPQETQYF.